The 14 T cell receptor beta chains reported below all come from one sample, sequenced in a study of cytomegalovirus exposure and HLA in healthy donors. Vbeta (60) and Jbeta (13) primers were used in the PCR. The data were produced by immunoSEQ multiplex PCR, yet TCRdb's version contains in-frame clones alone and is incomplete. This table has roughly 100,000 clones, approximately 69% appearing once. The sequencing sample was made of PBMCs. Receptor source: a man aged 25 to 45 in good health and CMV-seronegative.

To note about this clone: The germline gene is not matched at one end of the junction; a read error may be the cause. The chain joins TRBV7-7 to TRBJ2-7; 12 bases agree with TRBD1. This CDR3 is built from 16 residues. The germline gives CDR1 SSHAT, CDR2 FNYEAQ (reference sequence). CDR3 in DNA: TGTGCTAGCAGCCCCGGGACAGGGGGCAAAAACTACGAGCAGTACTTC. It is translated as CASSPGTGGKNYEQYF.

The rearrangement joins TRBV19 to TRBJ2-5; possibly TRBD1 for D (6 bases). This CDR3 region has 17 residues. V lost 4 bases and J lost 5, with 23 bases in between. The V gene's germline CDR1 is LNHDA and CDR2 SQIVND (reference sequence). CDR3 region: CASSTTSQGKLVETQYF. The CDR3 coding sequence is TGTGCCAGTAGTACCACTTCACAGGGAAAGTTAGTGGAGACCCAGTACTTC.

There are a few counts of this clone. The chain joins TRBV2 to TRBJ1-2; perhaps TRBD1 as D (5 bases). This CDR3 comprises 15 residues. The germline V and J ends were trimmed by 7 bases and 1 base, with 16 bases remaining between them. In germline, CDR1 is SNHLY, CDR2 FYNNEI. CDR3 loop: CASIKPTDFNYGYTF. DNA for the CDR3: TGTGCCAGCATTAAGCCGACAGATTTTAACTATGGCTACACCTTC.

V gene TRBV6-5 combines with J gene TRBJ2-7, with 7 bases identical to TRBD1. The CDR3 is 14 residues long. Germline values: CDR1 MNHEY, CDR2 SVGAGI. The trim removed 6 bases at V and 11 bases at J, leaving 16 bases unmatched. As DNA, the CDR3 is TGTGCCAGCAGGTCTATGATTGGGACAGAGAATGAGTACTTC. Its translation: CASRSMIGTENEYF.

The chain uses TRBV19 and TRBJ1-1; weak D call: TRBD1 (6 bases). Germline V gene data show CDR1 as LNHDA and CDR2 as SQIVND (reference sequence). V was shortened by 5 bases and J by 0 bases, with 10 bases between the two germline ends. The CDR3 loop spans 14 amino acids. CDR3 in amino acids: CASSPGQLNTEAFF. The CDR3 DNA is TGTGCCAGTAGTCCAGGACAGTTGAACACTGAAGCTTTCTTT.

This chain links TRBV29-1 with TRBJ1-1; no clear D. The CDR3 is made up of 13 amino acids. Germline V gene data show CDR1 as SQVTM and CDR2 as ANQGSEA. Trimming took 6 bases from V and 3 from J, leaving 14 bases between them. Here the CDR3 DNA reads TGCAGCGTCTCGCCCCACGGGGACACTGAAGCTTTCTTT. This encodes CSVSPHGDTEAFF.

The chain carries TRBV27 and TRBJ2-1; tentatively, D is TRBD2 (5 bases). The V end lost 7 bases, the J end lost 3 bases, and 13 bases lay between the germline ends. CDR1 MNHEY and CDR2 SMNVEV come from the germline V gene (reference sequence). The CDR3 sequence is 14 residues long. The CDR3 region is CASTRANLYNEQFF. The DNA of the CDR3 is TGTGCCAGCACGCGGGCCAACCTCTACAATGAGCAGTTCTTC.

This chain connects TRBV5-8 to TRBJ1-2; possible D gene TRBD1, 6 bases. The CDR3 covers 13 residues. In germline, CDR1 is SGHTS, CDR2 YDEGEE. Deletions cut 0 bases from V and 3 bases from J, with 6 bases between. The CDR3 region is CASSLGGHYGYTF. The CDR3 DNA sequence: TGTGCCAGCAGCTTGGGGGGGCACTATGGCTACACCTTC.

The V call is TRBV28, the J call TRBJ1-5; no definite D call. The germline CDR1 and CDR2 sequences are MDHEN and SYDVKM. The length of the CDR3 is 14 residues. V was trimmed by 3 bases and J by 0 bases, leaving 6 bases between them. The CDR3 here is CASSLRDSNQPQHF. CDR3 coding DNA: TGTGCCAGCAGTTTGCGGGATAGCAATCAGCCCCAGCATTTT.

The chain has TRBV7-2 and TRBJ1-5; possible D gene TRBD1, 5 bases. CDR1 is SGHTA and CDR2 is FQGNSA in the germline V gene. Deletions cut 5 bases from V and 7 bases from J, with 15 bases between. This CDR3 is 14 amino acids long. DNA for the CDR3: TGTGCCAGCAGCAGATGGGGGGTAGGGCAGCCCCAGCATTTT. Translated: CASSRWGVGQPQHF.

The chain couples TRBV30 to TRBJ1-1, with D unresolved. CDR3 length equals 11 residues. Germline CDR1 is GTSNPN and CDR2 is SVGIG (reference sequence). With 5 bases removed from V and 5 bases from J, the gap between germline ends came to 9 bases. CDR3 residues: CAWGGLTEAFF. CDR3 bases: TGTGCCTGGGGAGGGCTGACTGAAGCTTTCTTT. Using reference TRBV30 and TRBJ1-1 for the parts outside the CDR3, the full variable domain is SQTIHQWPATLVQPVGSPLSLECTVEGTSNPNLYWYRQAAGRGLQLLFYSVGIGQISSEVPQNLSASRPQDRQFILSSKKLLLSDSGFYLCAWGGLTEAFFGQGTRLTVV.

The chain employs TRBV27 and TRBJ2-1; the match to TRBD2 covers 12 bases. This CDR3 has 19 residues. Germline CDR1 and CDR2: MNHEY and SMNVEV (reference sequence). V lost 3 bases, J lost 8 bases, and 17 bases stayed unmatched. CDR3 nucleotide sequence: TGTGCCAGCAGTTTCCTAACCGCAAGACTAGCGGGAGCCCCGCATGAGCAGTTCTTC. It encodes CASSFLTARLAGAPHEQFF.

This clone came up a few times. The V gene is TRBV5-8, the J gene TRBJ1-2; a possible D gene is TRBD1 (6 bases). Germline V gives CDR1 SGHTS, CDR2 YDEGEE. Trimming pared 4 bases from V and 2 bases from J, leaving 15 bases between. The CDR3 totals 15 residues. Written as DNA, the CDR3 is TGTGCCAGCAGCCCCATTAACCAGGGGAACTATGGCTACACCTTC. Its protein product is CASSPINQGNYGYTF.

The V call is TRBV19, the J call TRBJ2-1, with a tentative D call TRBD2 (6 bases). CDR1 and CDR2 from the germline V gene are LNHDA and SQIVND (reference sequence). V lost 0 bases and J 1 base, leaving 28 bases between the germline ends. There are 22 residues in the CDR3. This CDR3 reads CASSIDPVILGGMSISYNEQFF. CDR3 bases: TGTGCCAGTAGTATAGATCCGGTAATTCTGGGCGGGATGAGTATTTCCTACAATGAGCAGTTCTTC.